This T cell receptor (beta chain) appears in the sequencing data of a study of T cell responses to AZD1222 COVID-19 vaccine. Assay used: immunoSEQ multiplex PCR; TCRdb lists only in-frame clones, some missing. Among about 200,000 clones listed, 92% were seen once. Study findings and constraints: Distributed over spike, vaccine-associated CD4 TCRs predominated at 160-218 and 743-854.

The CDR3 loop spans 18 amino acids. CDR1 is SGHAT, CDR2 FQNNGV, per germline. The V end was cut by 1 base, the J end by 4 bases, with 22 bases between. Concerning this clone: Its antigen is currently unknown.

Sequencing was performed on peripheral blood, taken on day 0 of AZD1222 vaccination. The chain has TRBV11-2 and TRBJ1-2; D is unclear. This receptor was obtained from an adult in good health. The CDR3 nucleotides read TGTGCCAGCAGCTTAGTAGTGGACCTCGGCTCAGCTTTCTATGGCTACACCTTC. This encodes CASSLVVDLGSAFYGYTF. Supplemented by reference TRBV11-2 and TRBJ1-2, the full variable domain reads EAGVAQSPRYKIIEKRQSVAFWCNPISGHATLYWYQQILGQGPKLLIQFQNNGVVDDSQLPKDRFSAERLKGVDSTLKIQPAKLEDSAVYLCASSLVVDLGSAFYGYTFGSGTRLTVV.